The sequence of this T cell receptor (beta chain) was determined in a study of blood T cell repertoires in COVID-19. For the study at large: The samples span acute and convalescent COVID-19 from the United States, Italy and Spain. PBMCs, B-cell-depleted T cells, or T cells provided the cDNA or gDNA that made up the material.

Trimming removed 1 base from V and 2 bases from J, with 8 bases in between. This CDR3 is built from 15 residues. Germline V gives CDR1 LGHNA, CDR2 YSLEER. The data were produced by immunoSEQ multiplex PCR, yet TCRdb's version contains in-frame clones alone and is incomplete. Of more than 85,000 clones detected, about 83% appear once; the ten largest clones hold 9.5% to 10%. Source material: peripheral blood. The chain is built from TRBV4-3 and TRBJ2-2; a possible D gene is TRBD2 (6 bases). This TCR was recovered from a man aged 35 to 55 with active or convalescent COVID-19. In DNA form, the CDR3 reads TGCGCCAGCAGCCAAGCACTAGCCAACACCGGGGAGCTGTTTTTT. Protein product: CASSQALANTGELFF.